The following is a T cell receptor beta chain sequence with its context. In the source study's methods: Amplifying reference gene primers gave estimates of nucleated cell counts. Assay used: immunoSEQ multiplex PCR; TCRdb lists only in-frame clones, some missing. V and J calls and clone size are copied from that table; D and trimming were computed from the DNA. Of about 400,000 clones in the sample, approximately 86% were seen once. Seattle cases were enrolled at active infection and followed longitudinally. The source of the sample is a study of blood T cell repertoires in COVID-19. Study in general: Sample material is recorded as cDNA or gDNA derived from T cells, B-cell-depleted T cells, or PBMCs.

Germline V gene lookup returns CDR1 LNHDA and CDR2 SQIVND (reference sequence). The V gene end was trimmed by 5 bases and the J gene end by 7 bases; junction bases not matched to a gene: 10. CDR3 length: 15 amino acids. The sequence derives from a woman in her sixties with COVID-19, enrolled during active disease. V and J are TRBV19 and TRBJ1-5, with 8 bases lining up with TRBD1. Sequencing was done on a sample of peripheral blood. Here the CDR3 DNA reads TGTGCCAGTAGTTCCACTTCAGGGGGCTGGCAGCCCCAGCATTTT. Translation: CASSSTSGGWQPQHF.